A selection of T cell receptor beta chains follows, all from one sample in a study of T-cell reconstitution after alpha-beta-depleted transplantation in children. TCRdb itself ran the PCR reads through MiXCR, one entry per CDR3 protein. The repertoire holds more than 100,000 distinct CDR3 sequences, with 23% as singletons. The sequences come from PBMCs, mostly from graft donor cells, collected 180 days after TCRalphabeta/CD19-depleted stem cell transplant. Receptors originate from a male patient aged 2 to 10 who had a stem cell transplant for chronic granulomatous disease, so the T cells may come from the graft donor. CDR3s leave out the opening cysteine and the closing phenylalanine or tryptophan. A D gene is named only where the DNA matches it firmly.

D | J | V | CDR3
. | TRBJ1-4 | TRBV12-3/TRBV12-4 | ASSFGNTNEKLF
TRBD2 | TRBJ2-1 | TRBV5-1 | ASSVREEQF
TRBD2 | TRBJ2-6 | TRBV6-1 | ASDRTSGSGANVLT
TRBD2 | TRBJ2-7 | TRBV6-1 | ASSRGVVYEQY
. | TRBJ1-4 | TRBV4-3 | ASSQSVATNEKLF
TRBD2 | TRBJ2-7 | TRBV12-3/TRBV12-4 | ASNRPGLGTFGQY
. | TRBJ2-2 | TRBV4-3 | ASTPLTNTGELF
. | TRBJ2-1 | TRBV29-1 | SVNRREEVNEQF
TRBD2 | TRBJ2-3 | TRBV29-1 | SVRHGKLADTQY
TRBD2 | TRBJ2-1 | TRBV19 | ASSPRGTSGNNEQF
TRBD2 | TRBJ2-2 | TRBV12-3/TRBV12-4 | ASSRRLAGNTGELF
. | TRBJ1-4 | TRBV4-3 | ASSRVADNEKLF
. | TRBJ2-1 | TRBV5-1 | ASSLDGTRYNEQF
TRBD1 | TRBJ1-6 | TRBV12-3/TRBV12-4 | ASRDRASSYNSPLH
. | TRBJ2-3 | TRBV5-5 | ASSSGAVGGNSDTQY
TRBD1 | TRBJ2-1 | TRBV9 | ASSVVGGQLTYNEQF
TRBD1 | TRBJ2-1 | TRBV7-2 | ASSKDRGRSEQF
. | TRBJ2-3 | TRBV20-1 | SASEGGADLDTQY
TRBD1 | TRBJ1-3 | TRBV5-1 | ASSRGTGQGNTIY
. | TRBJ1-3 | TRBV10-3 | AISEGGRMNSGNTIY
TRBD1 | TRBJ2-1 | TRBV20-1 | SARSRDRGYNEQF
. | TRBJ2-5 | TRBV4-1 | ASSNTLGEETQY
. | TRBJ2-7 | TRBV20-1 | SASIPYEQY
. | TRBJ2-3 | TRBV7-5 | ISVPEANKGGLRGTDTQY
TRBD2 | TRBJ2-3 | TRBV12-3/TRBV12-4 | ASEFSGVEDTQY
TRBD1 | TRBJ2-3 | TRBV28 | ASSITPGQGADTQY
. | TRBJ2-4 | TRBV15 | ATSRSRSLAKNIQY
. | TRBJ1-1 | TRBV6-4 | ASSDSKGAEAF
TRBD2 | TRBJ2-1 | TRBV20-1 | SANLAGVYNEQF
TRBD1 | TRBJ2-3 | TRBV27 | ASSFGTGVYIDTQY
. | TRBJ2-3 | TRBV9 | ASSVREEGGTDTQY
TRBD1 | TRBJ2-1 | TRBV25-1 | ASSVGTGGMYNEQF
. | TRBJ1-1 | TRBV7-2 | ASSTREFWAEAF
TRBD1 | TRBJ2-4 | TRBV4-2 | ASSQEDRVGNIQY
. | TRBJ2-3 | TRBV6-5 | AAGVDTQY
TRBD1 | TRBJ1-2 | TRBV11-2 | ASSLRWGRTGANYGYT
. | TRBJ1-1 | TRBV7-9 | ASNPGKGSTEAF
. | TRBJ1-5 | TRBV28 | ATRRTNRNQPQH
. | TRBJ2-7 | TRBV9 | ASSVHVEIAFGEQY
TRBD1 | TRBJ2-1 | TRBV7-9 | ASSFSGTGSDNEQF
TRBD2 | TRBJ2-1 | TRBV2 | ASIQNSGLAGDEQF
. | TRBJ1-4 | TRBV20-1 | SASYKRRINEKLF
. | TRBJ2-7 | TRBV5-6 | ASSLVPESSYEQY
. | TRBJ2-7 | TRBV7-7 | ASSLVWGSEQY
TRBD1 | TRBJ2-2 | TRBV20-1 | SVRGRAGELF
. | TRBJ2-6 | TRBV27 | ASRGGSGANVLT
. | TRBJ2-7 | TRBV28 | ASSFFRDFYEQY
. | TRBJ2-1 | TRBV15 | ATSSGGGLSSYNEQF
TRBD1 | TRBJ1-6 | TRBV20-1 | SAADRSYSPLH
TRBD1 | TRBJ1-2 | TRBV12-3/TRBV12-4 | ASSGTVGGYT
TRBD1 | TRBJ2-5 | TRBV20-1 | SARRQGALETQY
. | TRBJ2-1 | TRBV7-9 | ASSFPGYPNEQF
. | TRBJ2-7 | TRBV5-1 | ASSLLVSGLSSYEQY
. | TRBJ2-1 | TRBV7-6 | ASSLVSSALREQF
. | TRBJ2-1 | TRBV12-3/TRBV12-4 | ASSPHGGTKTYNEQF